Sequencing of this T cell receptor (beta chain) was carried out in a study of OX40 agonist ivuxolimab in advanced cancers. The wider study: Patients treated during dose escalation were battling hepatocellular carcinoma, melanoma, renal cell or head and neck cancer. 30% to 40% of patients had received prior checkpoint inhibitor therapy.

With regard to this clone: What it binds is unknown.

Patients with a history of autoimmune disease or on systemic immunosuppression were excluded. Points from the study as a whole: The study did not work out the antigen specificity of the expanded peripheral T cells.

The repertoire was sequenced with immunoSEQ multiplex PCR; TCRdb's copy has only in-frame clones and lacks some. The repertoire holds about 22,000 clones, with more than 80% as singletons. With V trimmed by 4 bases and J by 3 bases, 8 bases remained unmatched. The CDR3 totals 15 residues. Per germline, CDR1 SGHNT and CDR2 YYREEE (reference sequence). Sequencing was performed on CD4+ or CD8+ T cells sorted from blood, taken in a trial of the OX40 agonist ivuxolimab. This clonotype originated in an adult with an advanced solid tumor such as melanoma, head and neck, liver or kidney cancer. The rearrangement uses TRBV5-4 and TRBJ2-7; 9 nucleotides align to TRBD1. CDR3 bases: TGTGCCAGCAGCACCCGGGACAGGGCCATCTACGAGCAGTACTTC. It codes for CASSTRDRAIYEQYF.